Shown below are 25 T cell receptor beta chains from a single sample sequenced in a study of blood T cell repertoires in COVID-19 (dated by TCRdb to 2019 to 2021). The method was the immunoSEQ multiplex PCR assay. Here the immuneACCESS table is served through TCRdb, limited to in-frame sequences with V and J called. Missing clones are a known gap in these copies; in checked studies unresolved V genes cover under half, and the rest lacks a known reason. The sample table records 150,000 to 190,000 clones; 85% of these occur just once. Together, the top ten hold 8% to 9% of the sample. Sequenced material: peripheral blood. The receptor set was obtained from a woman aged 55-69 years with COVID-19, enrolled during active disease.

CDR3 DNA: TGTGCCAGTAGCTACCGATTACAACAGGGGGCGCGGGGTAAAATTGAAGCTTTCTTT. Residues: CASSYRLQQGARGKIEAFF. This chain connects TRBV19 to TRBJ1-1; 9 bases are a match to TRBD1. Germline assignment: CDR1 LNHDA and CDR2 SQIVND (reference sequence). Unmatched junction bases numbered 24, after V lost 6 bases and J lost 7 bases. The CDR3 extends over 19 amino acids.

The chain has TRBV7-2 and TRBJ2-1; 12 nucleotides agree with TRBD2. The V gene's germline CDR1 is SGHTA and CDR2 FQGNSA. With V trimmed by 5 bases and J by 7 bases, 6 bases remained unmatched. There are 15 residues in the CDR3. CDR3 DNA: TGTGCCAGCAGCCTACTCGGACTAGCGGGAAATGAGCAGTTCTTC. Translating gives CASSLLGLAGNEQFF.

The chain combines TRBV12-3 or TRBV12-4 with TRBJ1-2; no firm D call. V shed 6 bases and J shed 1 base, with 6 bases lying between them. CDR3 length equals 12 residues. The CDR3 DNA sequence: TGTGCCAGCAGAAGAGATAACTATGGCTACACCTTC. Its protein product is CASRRDNYGYTF.

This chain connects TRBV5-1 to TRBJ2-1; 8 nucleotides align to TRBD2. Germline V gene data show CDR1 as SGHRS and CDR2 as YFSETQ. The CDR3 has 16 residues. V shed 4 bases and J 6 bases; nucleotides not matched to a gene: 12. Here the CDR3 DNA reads TGCGCCAGCAGCCTGGTGGCGGGAGGTGCTAGCAATGAGCAGTTCTTC. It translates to CASSLVAGGASNEQFF.

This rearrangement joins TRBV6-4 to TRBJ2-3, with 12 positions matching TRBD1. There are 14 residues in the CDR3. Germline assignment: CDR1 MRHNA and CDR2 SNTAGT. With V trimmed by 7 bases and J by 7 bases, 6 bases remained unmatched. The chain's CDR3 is CASIPGQGAYTQYF. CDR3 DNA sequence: TGTGCCAGCATACCGGGACAGGGGGCCTATACGCAGTATTTT.

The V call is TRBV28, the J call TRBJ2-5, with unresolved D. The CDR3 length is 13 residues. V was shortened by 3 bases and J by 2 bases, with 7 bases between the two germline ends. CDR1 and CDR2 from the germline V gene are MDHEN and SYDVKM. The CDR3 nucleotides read TGTGCCAGCAGTTTTGGGCATCAAGAGACCCAGTACTTC. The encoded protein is CASSFGHQETQYF.

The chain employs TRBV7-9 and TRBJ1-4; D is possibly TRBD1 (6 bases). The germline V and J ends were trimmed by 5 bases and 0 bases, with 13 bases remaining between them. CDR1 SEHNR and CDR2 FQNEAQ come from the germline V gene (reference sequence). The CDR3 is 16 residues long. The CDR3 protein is CASSPGGGATNEKLFF. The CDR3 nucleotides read TGTGCCAGCAGCCCGGGGGGCGGGGCAACTAATGAAAAACTGTTTTTT.

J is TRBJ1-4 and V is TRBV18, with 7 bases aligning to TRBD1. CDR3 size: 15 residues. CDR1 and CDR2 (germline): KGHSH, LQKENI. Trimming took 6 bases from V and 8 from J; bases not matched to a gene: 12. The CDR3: CASSPDREIGEKLFF. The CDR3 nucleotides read TGTGCCAGCTCGCCCGACAGGGAGATAGGCGAAAAACTGTTTTTT.

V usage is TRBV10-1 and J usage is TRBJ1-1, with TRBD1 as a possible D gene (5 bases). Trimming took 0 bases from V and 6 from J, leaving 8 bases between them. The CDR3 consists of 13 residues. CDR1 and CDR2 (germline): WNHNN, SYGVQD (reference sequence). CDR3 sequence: CASSESRGAEAFF. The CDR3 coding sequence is TGCGCCAGCAGTGAGTCGCGGGGGGCTGAAGCTTTCTTT.

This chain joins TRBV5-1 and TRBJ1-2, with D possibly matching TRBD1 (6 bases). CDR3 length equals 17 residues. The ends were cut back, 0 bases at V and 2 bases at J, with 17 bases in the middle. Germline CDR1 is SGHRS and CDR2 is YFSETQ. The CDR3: CASSLVTSYTGNYGYTF. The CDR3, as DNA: TGCGCCAGCAGCTTGGTCACCTCATATACAGGGAACTATGGCTACACCTTC.

CDR3 DNA sequence: TGTGCCAGCAGCTCACAGGGATACGGAGAAAAACTGTTTTTT. Translation gives CASSSQGYGEKLFF. The rearrangement joins TRBV7-2 to TRBJ1-4; D is possibly TRBD1 (6 bases). Looked up from germline, CDR1 is SGHTA and CDR2 is FQGNSA. V was clipped by 4 bases and J by 8 bases, with 14 bases between them. The CDR3 runs to 14 residues.

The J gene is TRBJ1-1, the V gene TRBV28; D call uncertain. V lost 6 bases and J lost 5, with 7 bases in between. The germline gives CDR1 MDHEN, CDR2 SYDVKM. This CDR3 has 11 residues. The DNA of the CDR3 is TGTGCCAGCAGCCCCCGTACTGAAGCTTTCTTT. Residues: CASSPRTEAFF.

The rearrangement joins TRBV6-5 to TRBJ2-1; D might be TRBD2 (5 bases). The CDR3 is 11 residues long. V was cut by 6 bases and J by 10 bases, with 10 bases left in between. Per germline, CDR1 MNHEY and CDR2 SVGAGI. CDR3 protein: CASRGGSEQFF. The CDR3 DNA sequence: TGTGCCAGCAGGGGTGGGAGCGAGCAGTTCTTC.

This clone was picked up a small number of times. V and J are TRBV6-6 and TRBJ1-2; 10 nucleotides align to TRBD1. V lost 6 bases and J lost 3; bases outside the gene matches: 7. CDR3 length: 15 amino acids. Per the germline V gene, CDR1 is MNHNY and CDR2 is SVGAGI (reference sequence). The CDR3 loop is CASRGGDRGDYGYTF. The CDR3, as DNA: TGTGCCAGCAGGGGGGGGGACAGGGGAGACTATGGCTACACCTTC.

The CDR3 nucleotides are TGTGCCAGCAGCTCGAATTTCGGGACAGGGTTCTTGCAGCCCCAGCATTTT. Translated, it gives CASSSNFGTGFLQPQHF. The chain has TRBV7-2 and TRBJ1-5; TRBD1 matches at 9 bases. This CDR3 is 17 amino acids long. The V and J ends lost 4 bases and 7 bases, in that order; junction bases with no gene match: 14. Per germline, CDR1 SGHTA and CDR2 FQGNSA.

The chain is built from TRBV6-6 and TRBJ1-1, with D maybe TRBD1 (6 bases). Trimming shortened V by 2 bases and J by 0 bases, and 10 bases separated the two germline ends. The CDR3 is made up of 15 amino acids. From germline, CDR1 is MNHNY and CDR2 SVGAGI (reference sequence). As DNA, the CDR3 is TGTGCCAGCAGTTACCCGACAGGCATGAACACTGAAGCTTTCTTT. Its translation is CASSYPTGMNTEAFF.

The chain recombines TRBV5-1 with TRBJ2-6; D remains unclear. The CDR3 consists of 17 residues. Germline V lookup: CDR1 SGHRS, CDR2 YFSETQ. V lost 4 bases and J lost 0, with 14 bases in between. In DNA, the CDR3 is TGCGCCAGCAGCCTCGAAGGTCGGGTCTCTGGGGCCAACGTCCTGACTTTC. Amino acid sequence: CASSLEGRVSGANVLTF.

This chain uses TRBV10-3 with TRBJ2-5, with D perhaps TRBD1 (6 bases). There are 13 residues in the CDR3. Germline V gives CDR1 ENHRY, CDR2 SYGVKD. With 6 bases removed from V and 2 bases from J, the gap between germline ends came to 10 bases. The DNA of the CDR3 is TGTGCCATCAGGGCAGGGGATCAAGAGACCCAGTACTTC. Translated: CAIRAGDQETQYF.

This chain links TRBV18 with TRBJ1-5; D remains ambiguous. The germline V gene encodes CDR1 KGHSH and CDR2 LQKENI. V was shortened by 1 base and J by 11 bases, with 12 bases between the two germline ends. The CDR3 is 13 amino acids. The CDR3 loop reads CASSPQGAQAQHF. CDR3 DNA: TGTGCCAGCTCACCACAGGGAGCGCAGGCCCAGCATTTT.

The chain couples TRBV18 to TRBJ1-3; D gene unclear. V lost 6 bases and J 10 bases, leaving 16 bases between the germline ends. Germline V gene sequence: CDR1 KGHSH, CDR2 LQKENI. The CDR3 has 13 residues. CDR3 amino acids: CASSAGKGRTIYF. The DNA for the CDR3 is TGTGCCAGCTCCGCGGGAAAGGGTCGAACCATATATTTT.

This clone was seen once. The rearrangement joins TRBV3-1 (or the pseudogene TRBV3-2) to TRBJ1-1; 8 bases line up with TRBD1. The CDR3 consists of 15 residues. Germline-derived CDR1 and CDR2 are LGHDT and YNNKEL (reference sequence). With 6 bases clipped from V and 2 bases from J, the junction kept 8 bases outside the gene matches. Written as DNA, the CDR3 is TGTGCCAGCAGGTACTCAGGGGGCGATAACACTGAAGCTTTCTTT. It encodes CASRYSGGDNTEAFF.

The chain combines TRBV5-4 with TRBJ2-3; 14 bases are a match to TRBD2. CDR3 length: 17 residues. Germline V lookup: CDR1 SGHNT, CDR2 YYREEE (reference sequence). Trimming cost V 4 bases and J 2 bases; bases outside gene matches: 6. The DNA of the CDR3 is TGTGCCAGCAGCGGGGGACTAGCGGGGGCGTACACAGATACGCAGTATTTT. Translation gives CASSGGLAGAYTDTQYF.

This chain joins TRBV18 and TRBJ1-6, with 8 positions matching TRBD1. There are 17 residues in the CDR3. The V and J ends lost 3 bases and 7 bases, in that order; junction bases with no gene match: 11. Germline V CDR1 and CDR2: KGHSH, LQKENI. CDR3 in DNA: TGTGCCAGCTCACCTACAGGGGGGAATCGGGCGAATTCACCCCTCCACTTT. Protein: CASSPTGGNRANSPLHF.

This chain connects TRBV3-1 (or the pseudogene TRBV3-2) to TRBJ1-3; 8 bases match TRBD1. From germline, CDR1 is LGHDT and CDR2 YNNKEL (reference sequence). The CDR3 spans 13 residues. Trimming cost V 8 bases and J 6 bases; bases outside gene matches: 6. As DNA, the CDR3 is TGTGCCAGCGGACAGGGAGTAACAAACACCATATATTTT. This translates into CASGQGVTNTIYF.

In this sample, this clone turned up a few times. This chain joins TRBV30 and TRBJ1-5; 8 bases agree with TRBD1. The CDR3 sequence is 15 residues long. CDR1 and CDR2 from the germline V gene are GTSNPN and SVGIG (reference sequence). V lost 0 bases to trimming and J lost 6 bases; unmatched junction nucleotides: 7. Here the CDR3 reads CAWSVKTGGSQPQHF. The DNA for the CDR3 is TGTGCCTGGAGTGTAAAAACAGGGGGAAGTCAGCCCCAGCATTTT.